This TCR beta chain appears in the sequencing data of a study of T cells in Graves' hyperthyroidism and ophthalmopathy. Clinicians diagnosed patients from clinical symptoms, serum thyroxine and TRAb, thyroid ultrasound and orbital computed tomography. This clonotype was seen ten or more times. The CDR3 regions of TCR beta were amplified from RNA transcripts. HTBI primers were used for first-round RT-PCR of the TCR CDR3. TCRdb re-analysed the multiplex PCR reads in MiXCR, keeping a single row per CDR3 protein. The sample yields under 600,000 distinct CDR3 sequences, about a sixth seen once. Germline CDR1 reads SNHLY; CDR2 reads FYNNEI. The CDR3 runs to 14 residues. V lost 9 bases to trimming and J lost 6 bases; unmatched junction nucleotides: 10.

The J gene is TRBJ2-3, the V gene TRBV2; the match to TRBD2 covers 9 bases. This TCR came from a woman in her thirties or forties with Graves' ophthalmopathy. The material sequenced was blood. CDR3 loop: CARTSSGMEDTQYF. The CDR3, as DNA: TGTGCCAGGACGTCTAGCGGGATGGAGGATACGCAGTATTTT.